This is a list of T cell receptor beta chains from one sample in a study of blood T cell repertoires in COVID-19. Generated by immunoSEQ multiplex PCR, the TCRdb table keeps only in-frame clones and is missing some. This table holds 130,000 or so clones, about 89% found once. The specimen sequenced was peripheral blood. These TCRs come from a man aged 50 or older with active COVID-19. CDR3s include the opening cysteine and the closing phenylalanine or tryptophan. The order of the fields is CDR3 protein, CDR3 DNA, clone size, J gene, V gene, D gene. D genes are given only for firm matches. Size values are once, few and many counts, or a class for expanded clones, and some rows have none.

CATSRDRVTGTQYF | TGTGCCACCAGTCGGGACAGGGTAACGGGTACGCAGTATTTT | NA | TRBJ2-3 | TRBV15 | TRBD1
CASSLGGTSGVDTQYF | TGTGCCAGCAGCTTGGGGGGGACTAGCGGGGTAGATACGCAGTATTTT | once | TRBJ2-3 | TRBV5-4 | TRBD2
CASKQGWVGETQYF | TGTGCCAGCAAGCAGGGCTGGGTGGGAGAGACCCAGTACTTC | NA | TRBJ2-5 | TRBV6-5 | NA
CASSLVVGSSYEQYF | TGTGCCAGCAGCTTAGTCGTCGGGAGCTCCTACGAGCAGTACTTC | NA | TRBJ2-7 | TRBV11-2 | NA
CASPDPGSGEQYF | TGTGCCAGCCCCGACCCCGGGTCGGGCGAGCAGTACTTC | NA | TRBJ2-7 | TRBV27 | NA
CASSPTGGTYTDTQYF | TGTGCCAGCAGCCCAACAGGGGGTACCTACACAGATACGCAGTATTTT | NA | TRBJ2-3 | TRBV27 | TRBD1
CASMADTIYF | TGTGCCAGCATGGCGGACACCATATATTTT | NA | TRBJ1-3 | TRBV6-5 | NA
CASSFAGGEKLFF | TGTGCCAGCAGCTTCGCGGGCGGGGAAAAACTGTTTTTT | NA | TRBJ1-4 | TRBV7-9 | NA
CASSQGLAGGLREQYF | TGCGCCAGCAGCCAAGGCTTAGCGGGGGGACTGAGGGAGCAGTACTTC | NA | TRBJ2-7 | TRBV4-3 | TRBD2
CASARGGGLQETQYF | TGTGCCAGCGCACGGGGCGGGGGGCTTCAAGAGACCCAGTACTTC | NA | TRBJ2-5 | TRBV7-8 | TRBD2
CASSVVAGGRDTQYF | TGTGCCAGCAGCGTAGTAGCGGGGGGGCGTGATACGCAGTATTTT | NA | TRBJ2-3 | TRBV9 | TRBD2
CASSRTGTGEATQYF | TGTGCCAGCAGTCGAACCGGGACAGGGGAGGCGACCCAGTACTTC | NA | TRBJ2-5 | TRBV6-5 | TRBD1
CASKKTLENQPQHF | TGTGCCAGCAAAAAGACCTTGGAGAATCAGCCCCAGCATTTT | NA | TRBJ1-5 | TRBV6-6 | NA
CASSLDHGAQYF | TGTGCCAGCAGCTTGGACCACGGGGCCCAGTACTTC | NA | TRBJ2-5 | TRBV5-4 | NA
CASSRTGDLYEQYF | TGTGCCAGCAGCCGGACAGGGGATCTCTACGAGCAGTACTTC | NA | TRBJ2-7 | TRBV11-2 | TRBD1
CASSETSGGTTDTQYF | TGTGCCAGCAGTGAGACCAGCGGGGGAACCACAGATACGCAGTATTTT | NA | TRBJ2-3 | TRBV2 | TRBD2
CASSFSNLYEQYF | TGTGCCAGCAGCTTTAGCAATTTATACGAGCAGTACTTC | once | TRBJ2-7 | TRBV7-9 | NA
CASSLNGDRGLYEQFF | TGTGCCAGCAGCTTAAATGGGGACAGGGGGCTCTATGAGCAGTTCTTC | NA | TRBJ2-1 | TRBV7-2 | TRBD1
CASSIVGDNQPQHF | TGTGCCAGTAGTATCGTCGGGGACAATCAGCCCCAGCATTTT | NA | TRBJ1-5 | TRBV19 | NA
CASSQSRADTQYF | TGCGCCAGCAGCCAGAGTAGAGCAGATACGCAGTATTTT | NA | TRBJ2-3 | TRBV4-3 | NA
CASSVATGALNNSPLHF | TGTGCCAGCAGCGTAGCTACAGGGGCCCTTAACAATTCACCCCTCCACTTT | NA | TRBJ1-6 | TRBV9 | TRBD1
CASSLGDRAVETQYF | TGTGCCAGCAGCTTGGGGGACAGGGCCGTGGAGACCCAGTACTTC | NA | TRBJ2-5 | TRBV5-8 | TRBD1
CASSVAAGLQYNEQFF | TGTGCCAGCAGTGTGGCAGCAGGACTCCAATACAATGAGCAGTTCTTC | NA | TRBJ2-1 | TRBV6-1 | NA
CASSKGPQTVYQPQHF | TGTGCCAGCAGCAAAGGTCCACAGACAGTTTATCAGCCCCAGCATTTT | NA | TRBJ1-5 | TRBV21-1 | NA
CASSQDLGVAVYEQYF | TGTGCCAGCAGCCAAGACCTTGGTGTAGCCGTCTACGAGCAGTACTTC | NA | TRBJ2-7 | TRBV27 | NA
CASGREGTTEAFF | TGTGCCAGCGGACGGGAGGGGACCACTGAAGCTTTCTTT | NA | TRBJ1-1 | TRBV12-3/TRBV12-4 | NA
CASSTGQGRGNEKLFF | TGTGCCAGCAGCACCGGACAGGGACGGGGTAATGAAAAACTGTTTTTT | NA | TRBJ1-4 | TRBV5-4 | TRBD1
CASSPQGADTQYF | TGTGCCAGCTCTCCACAGGGAGCAGATACGCAGTATTTT | NA | TRBJ2-3 | TRBV18 | NA
CASSYSTSHGYGYTF | TGTGCCAGCAGTTACTCGACCAGCCACGGGTATGGCTACACCTTC | once | TRBJ1-2 | TRBV6-5 | NA
CASSLTSSTDTQYF | TGTGCCAGCAGCTTAACTAGCAGCACAGATACGCAGTATTTT | NA | TRBJ2-3 | TRBV11-3 | NA
CASSRTGNYGYTF | TGTGCCAGTAGTCGGACAGGGAATTATGGCTACACCTTC | once | TRBJ1-2 | TRBV19 | TRBD1
CASMLRDRDHIQYF | TGTGCCAGCATGCTCCGGGACAGGGATCACATTCAGTACTTC | NA | TRBJ2-4 | TRBV6-5 | TRBD1
CASSQVTGGRNQPQHF | TGCGCCAGCAGCCAAGTGACAGGGGGCCGGAATCAGCCCCAGCATTTT | NA | TRBJ1-5 | TRBV4-1 | TRBD1
CASSRAGGGYEQYF | TGTGCCAGCAGCCGCGCGGGGGGGGGCTACGAGCAGTACTTC | NA | TRBJ2-7 | TRBV14 | TRBD2
CATSSRGTETQYF | TGTGCCACCAGCAGTAGAGGGACTGAGACCCAGTACTTC | NA | TRBJ2-5 | TRBV15 | NA
CASSLVEYNEQFF | TGCGCCAGCAGCTTGGTGGAGTACAATGAGCAGTTCTTC | NA | TRBJ2-1 | TRBV5-1 | NA
CASSERTGGSPLHF | TGTGCCAGCAGCGAACGGACAGGGGGCTCACCCCTCCACTTT | NA | TRBJ1-6 | TRBV9 | TRBD1
CASSAGGGGEQYF | TGTGCCAGCAGTGCCGGAGGGGGGGGCGAGCAGTACTTC | NA | TRBJ2-7 | TRBV6-6 | NA
CASSQAGEQETQYF | TGTGCCAGCAGTCAGGCCGGGGAACAAGAGACCCAGTACTTC | NA | TRBJ2-5 | TRBV6-2/TRBV6-3 | NA
CASSLGDDRAAEAFF | TGCGCCAGCAGCTTGGGGGATGACAGAGCTGCTGAAGCTTTCTTT | NA | TRBJ1-1 | TRBV5-1 | NA
CASSLGSRSTDTQYF | TGTGCCAGCAGCTTAGGGTCGCGGAGCACAGATACGCAGTATTTT | NA | TRBJ2-3 | TRBV11-2 | NA
CASSSPRQGPRYGYTF | TGTGCCAGCAGCTCACCCCGGCAGGGGCCCCGTTATGGCTACACCTTC | NA | TRBJ1-2 | TRBV7-2 | NA
CASSLGEGDGYTF | TGTGCCAGCAGCTTAGGGGAAGGGGATGGCTACACCTTC | NA | TRBJ1-2 | TRBV7-8 | NA
CASSQGQGRGYTF | TGTGCCAGCAGCCAGGGACAGGGTCGAGGCTACACCTTC | NA | TRBJ1-2 | TRBV3-1/TRBV3-2 | TRBD1
CASSYRGGGEQYF | TGTGCCAGCAGTTATCGGGGGGGCGGGGAGCAGTACTTC | once | TRBJ2-7 | TRBV12-3/TRBV12-4 | TRBD2
CASSQVQGIYTEAFF | TGTGCCAGCAGCCAAGTACAGGGAATTTACACTGAAGCTTTCTTT | NA | TRBJ1-1 | TRBV14 | NA
CASRHTGATEAFF | TGTGCCAGCAGACACACAGGGGCCACTGAAGCTTTCTTT | NA | TRBJ1-1 | TRBV13 | TRBD1
CASRDPQGMDEKLFF | TGTGCCAGCAGGGATCCACAGGGGATGGATGAAAAACTGTTTTTT | few | TRBJ1-4 | TRBV6-6 | TRBD1
CASSPVWDRGQNEQFF | TGTGCCAGCAGCCCCGTTTGGGACAGGGGTCAAAATGAGCAGTTCTTC | NA | TRBJ2-1 | TRBV7-6 | TRBD1
CASSKQTQGAGGYTF | TGTGCCAGCAGCAAACAAACCCAGGGGGCAGGGGGCTACACCTTC | NA | TRBJ1-2 | TRBV7-2 | TRBD1
CASSVPGQGDEKLFF | TGTGCCAGCAGCGTCCCGGGACAGGGGGATGAAAAACTGTTTTTT | NA | TRBJ1-4 | TRBV5-6 | TRBD1
CASSIGQAANTGELFF | TGTGCCAGTAGTATAGGACAGGCAGCGAACACCGGGGAGCTGTTTTTT | once | TRBJ2-2 | TRBV19 | NA
CAWSMENQETQYF | TGTGCCTGGAGTATGGAGAACCAAGAGACCCAGTACTTC | NA | TRBJ2-5 | TRBV30 | NA
CASSFGGRRETQYF | TGTGCCAGCAGCTTTGGAGGTAGACGGGAGACCCAGTACTTC | NA | TRBJ2-5 | TRBV5-6 | NA
CASSYGTSGIYNEQFF | TGTGCCAGCAGTTATGGGACTAGCGGGATTTACAATGAGCAGTTCTTC | NA | TRBJ2-1 | TRBV6-5 | TRBD2
CASSQGIGGAMDTQYF | TGTGCCAGCAGCCAAGGGATCGGGGGGGCCATGGATACGCAGTATTTT | NA | TRBJ2-3 | TRBV3-1/TRBV3-2 | TRBD2
CASSYWLAGETQYF | TGTGCCAGCAGTTACTGGCTAGCCGGAGAGACCCAGTACTTC | NA | TRBJ2-5 | TRBV6-6 | NA
CASSQAPGIMNEQFF | TGTGCCAGTAGCCAAGCACCGGGAATAATGAATGAGCAGTTCTTC | NA | TRBJ2-1 | TRBV19 | NA
CASGWRALNTEAFF | TGTGCTAGTGGTTGGAGGGCCCTGAACACTGAAGCTTTCTTT | NA | TRBJ1-1 | TRBV12-5 | NA